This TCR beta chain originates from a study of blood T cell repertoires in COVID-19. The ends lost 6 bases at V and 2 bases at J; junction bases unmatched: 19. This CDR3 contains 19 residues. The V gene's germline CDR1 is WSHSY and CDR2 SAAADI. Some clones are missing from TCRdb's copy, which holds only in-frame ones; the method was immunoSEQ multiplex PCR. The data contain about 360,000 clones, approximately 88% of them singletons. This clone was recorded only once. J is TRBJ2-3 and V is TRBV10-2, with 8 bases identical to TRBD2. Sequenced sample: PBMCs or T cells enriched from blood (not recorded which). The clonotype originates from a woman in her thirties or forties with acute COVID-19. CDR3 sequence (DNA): TGCGCCAGCAGCGACTCAAATGGAGGGGCGGGGGGACTCACAGATACGCAGTATTTT. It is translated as CASSDSNGGAGGLTDTQYF.